The 10 T cell receptor beta chains reported below all come from one sample, sequenced in a study of shared clonotypes between healthy human individuals (dated by TCRdb to 2020 to 2022). Preparation of the library involved the immunoSEQ multiplex PCR assay. TCRdb holds this immuneACCESS table with in-frame rearrangements only. Some clones are missing; in checked studies, unresolved V genes explain under half, and the rest has no known cause. In this sample the table shows about 96,000 clones, 68% of which occur a single time. Roughly 50% of the sample is held by the ten biggest clonotypes. Source material: memory CD8+ T cells sorted from blood. Per the publication, the cell subset or site label means: CD45RO+ cells pooled with CCR7-negative TemRA cells. The receptors were gathered from a man aged 25-45 years in good health.

The chain joins TRBV28 to TRBJ1-4; 7 nucleotides agree with TRBD1. The CDR3 totals 15 residues. Germline V gives CDR1 MDHEN, CDR2 SYDVKM. V lost 6 bases to trimming and J lost 8 bases; unmatched junction nucleotides: 12. The CDR3: CASSKTGTVNEKLFF. The CDR3 DNA reads TGTGCCAGCAGCAAAACCGGGACAGTAAACGAAAAACTGTTTTTT.

The chain is built from TRBV6-1 and TRBJ1-3; 12 bases are shared with TRBD1. The ends lost 4 bases at V and 0 bases at J; junction bases unmatched: 7. CDR1 MNHNS and CDR2 SASEGT come from the germline V gene. The length of the CDR3 is 18 residues. CDR3 region: CASSARDRGLISGNTIYF. The CDR3 DNA sequence: TGTGCCAGCAGTGCCCGGGACAGGGGGCTAATCTCTGGAAACACCATATATTTT.

The chain joins TRBV2 to TRBJ2-3; 13 nucleotides match TRBD2. Germline values: CDR1 SNHLY, CDR2 FYNNEI. The J segment lost 5 bases and the V segment lost 5 bases, leaving 4 bases of the junction unmatched. CDR3 length: 15 residues. The CDR3 here is CASSRLAGGGDTQYF. The CDR3 DNA reads TGTGCCAGCAGTAGACTAGCGGGAGGAGGAGATACGCAGTATTTT.

The V gene is TRBV30, the J gene TRBJ1-5; D not resolved. CDR3 length: 15 residues. V was shortened by 3 bases and J by 7 bases, with 19 bases between the two germline ends. Germline V gives CDR1 GTSNPN, CDR2 SVGIG (reference sequence). CDR3 bases: TGTGCCTGGAGAGAAAGGTTGACCCTGGCCCAGCCCCAGCATTTT. Translation gives CAWRERLTLAQPQHF.

J is TRBJ2-7 and V is TRBV28, with 10 bases identical to TRBD1. The length of the CDR3 is 19 residues. Germline V gene sequence: CDR1 MDHEN, CDR2 SYDVKM. V dropped 2 bases and J dropped 6; count of bases not matched to a gene: 19. CDR3 amino acids: CASSLIRTITGTGVCEQYF. In DNA, the CDR3 is TGTGCCAGCAGTTTAATCCGGACTATAACCGGGACAGGGGTCTGCGAGCAGTACTTC.

This clone has a handful of counts. Other DNA sequences in the sample encode the same CDR3. The V call is TRBV27, the J call TRBJ1-2; no clear D gene. The CDR3 is 13 residues long. V lost 0 bases to trimming and J lost 4 bases, with 6 bases between them. CDR1 and CDR2 from the germline V gene are MNHEY and SMNVEV (reference sequence). The CDR3 sequence is CASSLSDGYGYTF. The CDR3 bases are TGTGCCAGCAGTTTATCGGACGGCTATGGCTACACCTTC.

In DNA, the CDR3 is TGTGCCATCAGTGAGAGGGACAGGACCGTTAGCATTAGCACAGATACGCAGTATTTT. Its translation is CAISERDRTVSISTDTQYF. V usage is TRBV10-3 and J usage is TRBJ2-3; 8 bases agree with TRBD1. This CDR3 has 19 amino acids. J was trimmed by 0 bases and V by 2 bases; bases with no gene match: 13. CDR1 and CDR2 from the germline V gene are ENHRY and SYGVKD.

The chain employs TRBV7-3 and TRBJ2-1; TRBD1 agrees at 7 bases. Per the germline V gene, CDR1 is SGHTA and CDR2 is FQGTGA. The CDR3 runs 15 residues. The V and J ends lost 5 bases and 8 bases, in that order; junction bases with no gene match: 12. The CDR3 region has the DNA TGTGCCAGCAGCCCCGACCAGGGGGTCGAGTATGAGCAGTTCTTC. Its translation: CASSPDQGVEYEQFF.

This sequence joins TRBV19 and TRBJ2-6, with D perhaps TRBD1 (6 bases). Germline V gene lookup returns CDR1 LNHDA and CDR2 SQIVND (reference sequence). The CDR3 contains 15 residues. Between the trimmed V and J ends, which lost 6 bases and 1 base, there was a span of 10 bases. CDR3 region: CASRDSDSGANVLTF. Here the CDR3 DNA reads TGTGCCAGTAGGGACAGCGATTCTGGGGCCAACGTCCTGACTTTC. Filled out from reference TRBV19 and TRBJ2-6, the complete variable domain reads DGGITQSPKYLFRKEGQNVTLSCEQNLNHDAMYWYRQDPGQGLRLIYYSQIVNDFQKGDIAEGYSVSREKKESFPLTVTSAQKNPTAFYLCASRDSDSGANVLTFGAGSRLTVL.

The gene calls are TRBV27 and TRBJ1-1; D may be TRBD1 (5 bases). Looked up from germline, CDR1 is MNHEY and CDR2 is SMNVEV (reference sequence). V lost 1 base to trimming and J lost 2 bases, with 11 bases between them. This CDR3 contains 15 residues. The CDR3 bases are TGTGCCAGCAGTTTATTAGCAGGGCCCAACACTGAAGCTTTCTTT. The encoded protein is CASSLLAGPNTEAFF.